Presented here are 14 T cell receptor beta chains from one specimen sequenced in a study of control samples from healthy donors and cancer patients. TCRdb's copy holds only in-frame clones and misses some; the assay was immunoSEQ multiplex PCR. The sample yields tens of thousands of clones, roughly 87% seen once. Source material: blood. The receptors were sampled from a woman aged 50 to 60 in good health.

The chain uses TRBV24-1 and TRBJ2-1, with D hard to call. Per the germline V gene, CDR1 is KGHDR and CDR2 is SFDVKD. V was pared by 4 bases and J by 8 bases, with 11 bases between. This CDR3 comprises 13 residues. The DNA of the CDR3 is TGTGCCACCAGTGACAACTGGTGGGATGAGCAGTTCTTC. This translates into CATSDNWWDEQFF.

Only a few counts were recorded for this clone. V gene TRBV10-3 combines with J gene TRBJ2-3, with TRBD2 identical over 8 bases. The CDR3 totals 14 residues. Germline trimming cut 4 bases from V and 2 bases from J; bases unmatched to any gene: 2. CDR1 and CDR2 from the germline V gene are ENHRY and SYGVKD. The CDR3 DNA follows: TGTGCCATCAGTGTACTAGCGGACACAGATACGCAGTATTTT. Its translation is CAISVLADTDTQYF.

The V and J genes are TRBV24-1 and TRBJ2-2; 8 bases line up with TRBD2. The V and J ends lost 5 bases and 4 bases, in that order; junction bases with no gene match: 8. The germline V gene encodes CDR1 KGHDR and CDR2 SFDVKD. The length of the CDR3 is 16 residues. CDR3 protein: CATSGLATTSTGELFF. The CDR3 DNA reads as TGTGCCACCAGTGGACTAGCGACAACCTCCACCGGGGAGCTGTTTTTT.

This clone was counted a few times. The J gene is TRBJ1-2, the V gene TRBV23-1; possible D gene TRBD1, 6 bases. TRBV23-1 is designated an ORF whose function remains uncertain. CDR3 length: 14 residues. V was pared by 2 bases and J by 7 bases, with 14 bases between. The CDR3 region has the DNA TGCGCCAGCAGTCAACGGAGGACAGTAAGTGGCTACACCTTC. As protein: CASSQRRTVSGYTF.

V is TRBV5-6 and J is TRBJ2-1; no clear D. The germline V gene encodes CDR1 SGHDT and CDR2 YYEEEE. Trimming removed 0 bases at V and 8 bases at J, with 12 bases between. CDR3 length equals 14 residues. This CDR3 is CASSLALGNDEQFF. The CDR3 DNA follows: TGTGCCAGCAGCTTGGCGCTGGGGAACGATGAGCAGTTCTTC.

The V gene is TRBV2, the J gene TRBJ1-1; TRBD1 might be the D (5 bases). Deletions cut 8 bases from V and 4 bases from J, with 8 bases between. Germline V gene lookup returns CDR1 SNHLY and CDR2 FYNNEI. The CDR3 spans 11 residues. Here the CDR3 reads CASGTGTEAFF. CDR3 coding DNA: TGTGCCAGCGGGACGGGCACTGAAGCTTTCTTT.

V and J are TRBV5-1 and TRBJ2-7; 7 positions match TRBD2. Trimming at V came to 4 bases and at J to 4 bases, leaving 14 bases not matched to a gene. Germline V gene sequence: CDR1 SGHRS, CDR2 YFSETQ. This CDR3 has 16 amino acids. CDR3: CASSLGESGKSYEQYF. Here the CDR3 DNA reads TGCGCCAGCAGCCTTGGAGAGAGCGGGAAATCTTACGAGCAGTACTTC.

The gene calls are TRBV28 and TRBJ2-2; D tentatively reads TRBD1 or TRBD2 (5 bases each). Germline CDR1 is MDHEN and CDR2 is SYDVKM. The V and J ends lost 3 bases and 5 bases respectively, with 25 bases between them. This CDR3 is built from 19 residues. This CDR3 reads CASSFPGRPTRTSTGELFF. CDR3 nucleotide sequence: TGTGCCAGCAGTTTCCCGGGACGACCCACTAGAACTTCTACCGGGGAGCTGTTTTTT.

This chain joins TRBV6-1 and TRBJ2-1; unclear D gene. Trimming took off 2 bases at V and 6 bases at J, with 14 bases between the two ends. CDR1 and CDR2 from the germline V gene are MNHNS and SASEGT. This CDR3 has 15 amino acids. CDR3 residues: CASSEHRKWGNEQFF. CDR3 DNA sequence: TGTGCCAGCAGTGAACACCGGAAATGGGGCAATGAGCAGTTCTTC.

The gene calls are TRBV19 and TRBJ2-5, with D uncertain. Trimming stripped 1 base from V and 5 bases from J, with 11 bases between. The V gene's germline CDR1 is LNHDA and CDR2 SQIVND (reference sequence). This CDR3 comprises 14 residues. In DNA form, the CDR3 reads TGTGCCAGTAGTATAGGCTCCCCCGGGGAGACCCAGTACTTC. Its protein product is CASSIGSPGETQYF.

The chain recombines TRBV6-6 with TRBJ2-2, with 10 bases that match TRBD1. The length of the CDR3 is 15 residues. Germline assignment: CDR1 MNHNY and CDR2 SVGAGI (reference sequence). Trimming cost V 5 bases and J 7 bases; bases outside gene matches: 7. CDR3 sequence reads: CASSTGQGRSGELFF. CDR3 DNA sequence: TGTGCCAGCAGTACGGGACAGGGGAGGAGCGGGGAGCTGTTTTTT.

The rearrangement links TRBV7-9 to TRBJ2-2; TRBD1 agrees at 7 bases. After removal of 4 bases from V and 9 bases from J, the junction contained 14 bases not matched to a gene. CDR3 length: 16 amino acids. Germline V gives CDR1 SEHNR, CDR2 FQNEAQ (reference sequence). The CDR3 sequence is CASSSTGREVFRELFF. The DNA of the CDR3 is TGTGCCAGCAGCTCGACAGGGCGCGAGGTTTTCCGGGAGCTGTTTTTT.

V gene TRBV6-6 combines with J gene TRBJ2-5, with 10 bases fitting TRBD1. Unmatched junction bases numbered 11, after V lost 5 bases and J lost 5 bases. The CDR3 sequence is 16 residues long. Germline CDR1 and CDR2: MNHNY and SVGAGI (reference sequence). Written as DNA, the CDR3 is TGTGCCAGCAGTAAAAAGCCGGGACAGGGGAGGGAGACCCAGTACTTC. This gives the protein CASSKKPGQGRETQYF.

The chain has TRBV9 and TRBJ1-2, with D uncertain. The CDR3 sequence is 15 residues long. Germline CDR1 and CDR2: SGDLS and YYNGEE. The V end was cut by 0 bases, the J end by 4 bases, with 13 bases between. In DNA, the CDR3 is TGTGCCAGCAGCGTAGACACCTCCCCCCGCTATGGCTACACCTTC. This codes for CASSVDTSPRYGYTF.